A selection of T cell receptor beta chains follows, all from one sample in a study of cytotoxic CD8 clonotypes in ibrutinib-treated CLL. Produced via immunoSEQ multiplex PCR; TCRdb's table is partial and in-frame only. The sample lists some 130,000 clones; about 91% were seen once. Here the sequenced sample was PBMCs, taken after 12 months of ibrutinib treatment. These receptors came from a human donor with chronic lymphocytic leukemia. Both conserved end residues are part of each CDR3. Each record gives: V gene, D gene, J gene, clone size, CDR3 protein, CDR3 DNA. A D gene is named only where the DNA matches it firmly. The listing skips clone size in some rows; elsewhere it reads once, few, many or a size class.

V gene: TRBV6-1; D gene: NA; J gene: TRBJ1-2; clone size: NA; CDR3 protein: CASTPGNYGYTF; CDR3 DNA: TGTGCCAGCACCCCGGGGAACTATGGCTACACCTTC
V gene: TRBV18; D gene: NA; J gene: TRBJ2-2; clone size: NA; CDR3 protein: CASSQDGNRELFF; CDR3 DNA: TGTGCCAGCTCACAGGACGGAAACCGGGAGCTGTTTTTT
V gene: TRBV5-4; D gene: NA; J gene: TRBJ2-1; clone size: once; CDR3 protein: CASSLEGRESNEQFF; CDR3 DNA: TGTGCCAGCAGCTTGGAAGGCAGGGAGAGTAATGAGCAGTTCTTC
V gene: TRBV5-4; D gene: TRBD2; J gene: TRBJ2-1; clone size: NA; CDR3 protein: CASSWASGANEQFF; CDR3 DNA: TGTGCCAGCAGCTGGGCTAGCGGAGCCAATGAGCAGTTCTTC
V gene: TRBV7-8; D gene: TRBD1; J gene: TRBJ1-5; clone size: NA; CDR3 protein: CASSLETGGFNQPQHF; CDR3 DNA: TGTGCCAGCAGCCTTGAGACAGGGGGCTTCAATCAGCCCCAGCATTTT
V gene: TRBV30; D gene: NA; J gene: TRBJ2-1; clone size: few; CDR3 protein: CAWSGVGGSYNEQFF; CDR3 DNA: TGTGCCTGGAGTGGGGTCGGGGGCTCCTACAATGAGCAGTTCTTC
V gene: TRBV20-1; D gene: NA; J gene: TRBJ2-7; clone size: NA; CDR3 protein: CSARASNEQYF; CDR3 DNA: TGCAGTGCTAGAGCCTCGAACGAGCAGTACTTC
V gene: TRBV28; D gene: NA; J gene: TRBJ2-5; clone size: NA; CDR3 protein: CASFPGFANQETQYF; CDR3 DNA: TGTGCCAGCTTCCCCGGTTTCGCTAACCAAGAGACCCAGTACTTC
V gene: TRBV4-2; D gene: NA; J gene: TRBJ1-3; clone size: NA; CDR3 protein: CASSQDLSSLSGNTIYF; CDR3 DNA: TGTGCCAGCAGCCAAGATTTATCCAGCCTCTCTGGAAACACCATATATTTT
V gene: TRBV6-5; D gene: NA; J gene: TRBJ1-5; clone size: few; CDR3 protein: CASSYWVGQPQHF; CDR3 DNA: TGTGCCAGCAGTTACTGGGTGGGTCAGCCCCAGCATTTT
V gene: TRBV7-3; D gene: TRBD2; J gene: TRBJ2-1; clone size: NA; CDR3 protein: CASSTSGEREFGEQFF; CDR3 DNA: TGTGCCAGCAGCACATCAGGAGAGCGGGAGTTCGGTGAGCAGTTCTTC
V gene: TRBV7-3; D gene: TRBD1; J gene: TRBJ2-7; clone size: NA; CDR3 protein: CASSWDRADEQYF; CDR3 DNA: TGTGCCAGCAGTTGGGACAGGGCCGACGAGCAGTACTTC
V gene: TRBV7-2; D gene: NA; J gene: TRBJ1-1; clone size: NA; CDR3 protein: CASSQTGSGTEAFF; CDR3 DNA: TGTGCCAGCAGCCAAACTGGGTCGGGCACTGAAGCTTTCTTT
V gene: TRBV19; D gene: NA; J gene: TRBJ2-3; clone size: NA; CDR3 protein: CASTRHSTDTQYF; CDR3 DNA: TGTGCCAGTACCCGGCACAGCACAGATACGCAGTATTTT
V gene: TRBV9; D gene: TRBD1; J gene: TRBJ2-1; clone size: NA; CDR3 protein: CASSVEVGFGTGLQGEQFF; CDR3 DNA: TGTGCCAGCAGCGTAGAGGTGGGGTTCGGGACAGGGCTTCAGGGTGAGCAGTTCTTC
V gene: TRBV7-2; D gene: TRBD1; J gene: TRBJ1-5; clone size: few; CDR3 protein: CASSLVTGEGQPQHF; CDR3 DNA: TGTGCCAGCAGCTTAGTGACAGGGGAGGGTCAGCCCCAGCATTTT